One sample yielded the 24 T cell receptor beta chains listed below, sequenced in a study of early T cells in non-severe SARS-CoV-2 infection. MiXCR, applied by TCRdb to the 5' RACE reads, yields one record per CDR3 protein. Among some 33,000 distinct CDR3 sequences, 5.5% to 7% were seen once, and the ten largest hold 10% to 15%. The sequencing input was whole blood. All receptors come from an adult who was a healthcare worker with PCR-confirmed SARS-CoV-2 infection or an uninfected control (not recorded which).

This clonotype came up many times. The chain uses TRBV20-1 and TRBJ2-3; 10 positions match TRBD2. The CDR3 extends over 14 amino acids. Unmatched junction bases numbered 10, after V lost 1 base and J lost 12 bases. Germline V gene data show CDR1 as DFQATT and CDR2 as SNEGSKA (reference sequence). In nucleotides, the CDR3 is TGCAGTGCTAGAGGAGGTCTTCTAGCGGGGGCCCAGTATTTT. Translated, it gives CSARGGLLAGAQYF.

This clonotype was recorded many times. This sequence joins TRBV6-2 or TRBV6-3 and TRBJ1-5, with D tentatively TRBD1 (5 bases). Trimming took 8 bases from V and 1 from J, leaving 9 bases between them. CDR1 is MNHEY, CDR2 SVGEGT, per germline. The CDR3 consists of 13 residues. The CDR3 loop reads CASSGQSNQPQHF. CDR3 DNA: TGTGCCAGCTCGGGGCAGAGCAATCAGCCCCAGCATTTT.

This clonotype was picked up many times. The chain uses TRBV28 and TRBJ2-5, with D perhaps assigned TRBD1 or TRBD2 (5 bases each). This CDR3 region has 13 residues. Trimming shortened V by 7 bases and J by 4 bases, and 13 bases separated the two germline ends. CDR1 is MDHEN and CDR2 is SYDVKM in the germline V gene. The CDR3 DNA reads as TGTGCCAGCACCACCGGGGCGGGAGAGACCCAGTACTTC. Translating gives CASTTGAGETQYF.

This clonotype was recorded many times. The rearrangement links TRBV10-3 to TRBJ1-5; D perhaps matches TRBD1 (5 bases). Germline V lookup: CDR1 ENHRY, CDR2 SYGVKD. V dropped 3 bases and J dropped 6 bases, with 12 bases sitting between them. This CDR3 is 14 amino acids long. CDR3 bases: TGTGCCATCAGTGACGGTCAGGGAGGTCAGCCCCAGCATTTT. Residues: CAISDGQGGQPQHF.

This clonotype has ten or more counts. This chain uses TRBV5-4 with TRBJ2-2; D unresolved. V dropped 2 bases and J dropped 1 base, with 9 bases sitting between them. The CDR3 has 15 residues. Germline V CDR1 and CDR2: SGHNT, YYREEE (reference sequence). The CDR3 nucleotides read TGTGCCAGCAGCTTAAAGCAAAAGAACACCGGGGAGCTGTTTTTT. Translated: CASSLKQKNTGELFF.

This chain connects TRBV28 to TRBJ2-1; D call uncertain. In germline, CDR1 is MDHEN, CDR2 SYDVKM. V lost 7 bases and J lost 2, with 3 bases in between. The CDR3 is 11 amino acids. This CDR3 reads CASTTYNEQFF. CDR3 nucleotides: TGTGCCAGCACTACCTACAATGAGCAGTTCTTC.

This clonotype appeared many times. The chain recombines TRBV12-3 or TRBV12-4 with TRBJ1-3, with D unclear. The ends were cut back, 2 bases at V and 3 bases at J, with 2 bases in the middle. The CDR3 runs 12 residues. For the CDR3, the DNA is TGTGCCAGCAGTTTATTTGGAAACACCATATATTTT. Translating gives CASSLFGNTIYF.

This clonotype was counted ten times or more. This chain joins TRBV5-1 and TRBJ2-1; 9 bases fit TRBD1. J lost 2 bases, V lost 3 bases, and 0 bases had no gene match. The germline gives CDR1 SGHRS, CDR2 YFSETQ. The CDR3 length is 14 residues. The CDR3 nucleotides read TGCGCCAGCAGCTGGGACAGGGCCTACAATGAGCAGTTCTTC. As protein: CASSWDRAYNEQFF.

CDR3 loop: CASSVDLLTDTQYF. In DNA, the CDR3 is TGTGCCAGCAGTGTAGACCTCCTTACAGATACGCAGTATTTT. V is TRBV7-3 and J is TRBJ2-3; D is unresolved. Germline V CDR1 and CDR2: SGHTA, FQGTGA. The length of the CDR3 is 14 residues. V lost 6 bases and J lost 3, with 13 bases in between.

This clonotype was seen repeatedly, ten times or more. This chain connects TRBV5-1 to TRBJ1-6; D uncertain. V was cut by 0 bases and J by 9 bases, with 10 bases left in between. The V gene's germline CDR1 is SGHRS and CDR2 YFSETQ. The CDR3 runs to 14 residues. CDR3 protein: CASSLAQVGSPLHF. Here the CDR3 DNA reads TGCGCCAGCAGCTTGGCCCAAGTTGGTTCACCCCTCCACTTT.

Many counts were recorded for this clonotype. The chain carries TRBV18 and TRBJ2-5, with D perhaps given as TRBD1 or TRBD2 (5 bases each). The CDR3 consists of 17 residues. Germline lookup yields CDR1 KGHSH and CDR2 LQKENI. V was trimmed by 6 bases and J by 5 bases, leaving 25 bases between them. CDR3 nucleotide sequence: TGTGCCAGCTCGGTCCAGATGTCGGACGGGACGAGGGAGACCCAGTACTTC. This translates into CASSVQMSDGTRETQYF.

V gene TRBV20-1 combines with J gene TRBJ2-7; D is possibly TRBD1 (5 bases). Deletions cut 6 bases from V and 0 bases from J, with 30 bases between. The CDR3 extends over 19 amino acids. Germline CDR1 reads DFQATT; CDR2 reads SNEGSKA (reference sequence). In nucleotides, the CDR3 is TGCAGTGCGCCCCACCACGGTCCGCTTGGGGCAGATTTCTCCTACGAGCAGTACTTC. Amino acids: CSAPHHGPLGADFSYEQYF.

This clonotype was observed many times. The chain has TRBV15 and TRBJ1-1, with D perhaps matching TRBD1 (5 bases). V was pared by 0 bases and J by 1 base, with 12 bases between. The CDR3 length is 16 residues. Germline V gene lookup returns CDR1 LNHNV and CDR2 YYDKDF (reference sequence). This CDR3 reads CATSRDGGTANTEAFF. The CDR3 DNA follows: TGTGCCACCAGCAGAGATGGTGGGACCGCGAACACTGAAGCTTTCTTT.

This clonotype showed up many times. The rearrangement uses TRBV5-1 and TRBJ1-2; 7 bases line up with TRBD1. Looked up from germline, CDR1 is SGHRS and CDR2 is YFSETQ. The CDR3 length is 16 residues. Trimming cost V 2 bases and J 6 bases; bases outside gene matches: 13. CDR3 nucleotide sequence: TGCGCCAGCAGCTTTACTCCATGGACAGGACCAGATGGCTACACCTTC. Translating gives CASSFTPWTGPDGYTF.

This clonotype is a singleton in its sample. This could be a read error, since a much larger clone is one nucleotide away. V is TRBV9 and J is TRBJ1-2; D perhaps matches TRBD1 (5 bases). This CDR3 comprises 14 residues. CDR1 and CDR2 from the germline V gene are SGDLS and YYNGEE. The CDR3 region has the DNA TGTGGCAGCAGCGTAGCGTCAGGGCATTATGGCTACACCTTC. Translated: CGSSVASGHYGYTF.

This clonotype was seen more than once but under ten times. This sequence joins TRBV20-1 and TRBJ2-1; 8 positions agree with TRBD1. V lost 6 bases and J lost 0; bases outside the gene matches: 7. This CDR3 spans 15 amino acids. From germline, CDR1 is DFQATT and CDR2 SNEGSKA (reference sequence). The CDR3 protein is CSATTGGSSYNEQFF. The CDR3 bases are TGCAGTGCCACCACAGGGGGGAGCTCCTACAATGAGCAGTTCTTC.

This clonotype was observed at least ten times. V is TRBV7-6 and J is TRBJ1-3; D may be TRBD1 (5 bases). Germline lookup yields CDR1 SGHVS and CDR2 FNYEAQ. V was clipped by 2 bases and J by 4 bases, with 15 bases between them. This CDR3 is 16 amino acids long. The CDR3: CASSLRGGNYGNTIYF. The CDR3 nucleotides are TGTGCCAGCAGCTTACGCGGGGGTAACTACGGAAACACCATATATTTT. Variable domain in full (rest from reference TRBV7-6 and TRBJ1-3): GAGVSQSPRYKVTKRGQDVALRCDPISGHVSLYWYRQALGQGPEFLTYFNYEAQQDKSGLPNDRFSAERPEGSISTLTIQRTEQRDSAMYRCASSLRGGNYGNTIYFGEGSWLTVV.

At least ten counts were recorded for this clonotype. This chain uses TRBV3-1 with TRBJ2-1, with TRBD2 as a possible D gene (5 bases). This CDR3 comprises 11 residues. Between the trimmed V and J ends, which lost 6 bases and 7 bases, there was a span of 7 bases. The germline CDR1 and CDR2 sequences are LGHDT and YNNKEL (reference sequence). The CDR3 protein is CASSSGNEQFF. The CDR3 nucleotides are TGTGCCAGCAGTTCGGGAAATGAGCAGTTCTTC.

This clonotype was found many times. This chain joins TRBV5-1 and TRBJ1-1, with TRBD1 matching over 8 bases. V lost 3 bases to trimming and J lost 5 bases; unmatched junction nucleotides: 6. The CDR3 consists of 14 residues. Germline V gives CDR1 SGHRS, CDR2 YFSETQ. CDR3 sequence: CASSYGTGGTEAFF. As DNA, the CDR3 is TGCGCCAGCAGCTATGGGACAGGAGGGACTGAAGCTTTCTTT. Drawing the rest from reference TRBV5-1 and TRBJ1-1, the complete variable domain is KAGVTQTPRYLIKTRGQQVTLSCSPISGHRSVSWYQQTPGQGLQFLFEYFSETQRNKGNFPGRFSGRQFSNSRSEMNVSTLELGDSALYLCASSYGTGGTEAFFGQGTRLTVV.

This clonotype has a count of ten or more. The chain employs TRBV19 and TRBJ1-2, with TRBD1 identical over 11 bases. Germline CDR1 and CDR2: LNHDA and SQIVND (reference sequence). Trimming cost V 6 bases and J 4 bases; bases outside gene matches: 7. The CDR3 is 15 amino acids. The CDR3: CASSPTGTGGYGYTF. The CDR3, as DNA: TGTGCCAGTAGCCCCACGGGGACAGGGGGCTATGGCTACACCTTC.

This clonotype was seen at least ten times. The CDR3 DNA reads TGTGCCAGCAGTGAACGGTACACTGAAGCTTTCTTT. The encoded protein is CASSERYTEAFF. The chain couples TRBV6-1 to TRBJ1-1; D unresolved. Germline CDR1 MNHNS, CDR2 SASEGT. There are 12 residues in the CDR3. V was clipped by 2 bases and J by 3 bases, with 4 bases between them.

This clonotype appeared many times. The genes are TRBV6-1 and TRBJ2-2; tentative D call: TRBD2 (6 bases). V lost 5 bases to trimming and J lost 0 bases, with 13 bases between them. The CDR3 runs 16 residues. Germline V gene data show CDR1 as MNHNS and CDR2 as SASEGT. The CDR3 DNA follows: TGTGCCAGCAGTCCCCATGGCGGGACGAACACCGGGGAGCTGTTTTTT. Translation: CASSPHGGTNTGELFF.

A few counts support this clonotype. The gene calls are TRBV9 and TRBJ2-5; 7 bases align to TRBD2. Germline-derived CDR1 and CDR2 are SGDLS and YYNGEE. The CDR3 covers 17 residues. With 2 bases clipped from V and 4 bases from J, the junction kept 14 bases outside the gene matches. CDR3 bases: TGTGCCAGCAGCGTCAAGCGGGGTTGGTGGTTTAGAGAGACCCAGTACTTC. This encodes CASSVKRGWWFRETQYF.

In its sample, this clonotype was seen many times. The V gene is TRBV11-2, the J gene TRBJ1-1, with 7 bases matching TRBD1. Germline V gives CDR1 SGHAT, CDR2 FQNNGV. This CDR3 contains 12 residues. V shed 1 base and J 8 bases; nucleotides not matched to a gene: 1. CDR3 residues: CASSLGTGEAFF. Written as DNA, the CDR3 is TGTGCCAGCAGCTTAGGGACAGGAGAAGCTTTCTTT.